The rows below give T cell receptor beta chains drawn from one sample of a study of response to subunit inactivated influenza vaccine. TCRdb re-derived calls from the RT-PCR reads in MiXCR, one entry per CDR3 protein. The sample lists hundreds of thousands of distinct CDR3 sequences, less than 8% occurring once. The starting material was PBMCs from blood, obtained less than 30 months after vaccination. These receptors were collected from a man aged 50-75 years who received an inactivated influenza vaccine. CDR3s include the opening cysteine and the closing phenylalanine or tryptophan. Each record gives: clone size, V gene, J gene, D gene, CDR3 protein, CDR3 DNA. A D gene is named only where the DNA matches it firmly. Expanded clones get a size class; other rows say once, few or many, or leave the size out.

few	TRBV4-2	TRBJ2-5	NA	CASSQAQEADHIQTQYF	TGTGCCAGCAGCCAAGCGCAGGAGGCAGACCATATACAGACCCAGTACTTC
NA	TRBV7-2	TRBJ2-7	NA	CASSQINLYEQYF	TGTGCCAGCAGCCAGATAAACCTCTACGAGCAGTACTTC
many	TRBV28	TRBJ2-7	TRBD1	CASSPSGTASAYEQYF	TGTGCCAGCAGTCCTTCCGGGACAGCGTCGGCCTACGAGCAGTACTTC
few	TRBV20-1	TRBJ1-5	TRBD1	CSANRDRVSNQPQHF	TGCAGTGCTAACCGGGACAGGGTCAGCAATCAGCCCCAGCATTTT
NA	TRBV9	TRBJ2-3	NA	CAGSPSTRSTDTQYF	TGTGCCGGCAGCCCTAGTACGCGGTCCACAGATACGCAGTATTTT
many	TRBV7-2	TRBJ2-5	NA	CASSLGLTETQYF	TGTGCCAGCAGCTTAGGGCTAACGGAGACCCAGTACTTC
many	TRBV5-1	TRBJ2-1	NA	CASKVGQFNNEQFF	TGCGCCAGCAAGGTGGGTCAATTTAACAATGAGCAGTTCTTC
NA	TRBV6-1	TRBJ1-2	NA	CASRRTDAYGYTF	TGTGCCAGCAGACGCACAGATGCCTATGGCTACACCTTC
many	TRBV20-1	TRBJ2-3	NA	CSALPYLSLTDTQYF	TGCAGTGCCCTCCCCTACTTGTCACTCACAGATACGCAGTATTTT
many	TRBV27	TRBJ2-1	TRBD2	CASSLRAGAYNEQFF	TGTGCCAGCAGTTTACGGGCGGGAGCCTACAATGAGCAGTTCTTC
NA	TRBV20-1	TRBJ2-6	NA	CSARVQTGFSGANVLTF	TGCAGTGCTAGAGTACAGACCGGTTTCTCTGGGGCCAACGTCCTGACTTTC
many	TRBV12-3/TRBV12-4	TRBJ1-1	NA	CASTMGGTEAFF	TGTGCCAGCACCATGGGCGGGACTGAAGCTTTCTTT
NA	TRBV3-1	TRBJ2-7	NA	CASSQGGSRYEQYF	TGTGCCAGCAGCCAAGGGGGATCCCGCTACGAGCAGTACTTC
NA	TRBV12-3/TRBV12-4	TRBJ1-2	TRBD1	CASSYSGGDGYTF	TGTGCCAGCAGTTACTCAGGGGGCGACGGCTACACCTTC
NA	TRBV5-6	TRBJ2-1	NA	CASSLEPPTSYNEQFF	TGTGCCAGCAGCTTGGAACCCCCAACGTCCTACAATGAGCAGTTCTTC
NA	TRBV6-2/TRBV6-3	TRBJ2-7	NA	CASSYSYREGYEQYF	TGTGCCAGCAGTTACTCATACAGGGAAGGCTACGAGCAGTACTTC
many	TRBV5-1	TRBJ2-1	TRBD1	CASSSNRGTSSYNEQFF	TGCGCCAGCAGCTCAAACAGGGGTACGAGCTCCTACAATGAGCAGTTCTTC
NA	TRBV7-9	TRBJ2-1	NA	CASSKGDGSAYNEQFF	TGTGCCAGCAGCAAAGGGGACGGGAGCGCCTACAATGAGCAGTTCTTC
few	TRBV11-2	TRBJ1-1	NA	CASSLTPTTEAFF	TGTGCCAGCAGCTTGACCCCGACAACTGAAGCTTTCTTT
NA	TRBV11-2	TRBJ1-2	NA	CASIPDRNGGGYTF	TGTGCCAGCATTCCCGACCGTAACGGGGGGGGCTACACCTTC